Many counts were recorded for the clone carrying this T cell receptor beta chain. The antigen remains undetermined. This sample was taken from a study of T cells in Graves' hyperthyroidism and ophthalmopathy. General study results and limits: Ophthalmopathy cases were set apart from stable hyperthyroidism by a 13 V-J model.

From RNA transcripts, TCR beta CDR3 regions were amplified. With the HTBI primer set, the TCR CDR3 went through a first round of RT-PCR. A single record per CDR3 protein comes from TCRdb applying MiXCR to the multiplex PCR reads. The sample has some 800,000 distinct CDR3 sequences, roughly 40% seen once. Patients between 18 and 65 years old had hyperthyroidism, newly diagnosed and lasting under 2 months. Sequences were obtained from blood. This sequence originates from a man between 18 and 29 years old with Graves' hyperthyroidism.

The CDR3 nucleotides read TGTGCCAGCAGTGATACGGACAGGAATGGCTACACCTTC. Encoded protein: CASSDTDRNGYTF. The chain links TRBV2 to TRBJ1-2; 7 bases map to TRBD1. There are 13 residues in the CDR3. Germline CDR1 reads SNHLY; CDR2 reads FYNNEI. The V segment lost 3 bases and the J segment 6 bases; nucleotides outside the gene matches: 4. Looking up the rest from reference TRBV2 and TRBJ1-2 gives the full variable domain: EPEVTQTPSHQVTQMGQEVILRCVPISNHLYFYWYRQILGQKVEFLVSFYNNEISEKSEIFDDQFSVERPDGSNFTLKIRSTKLEDSAMYFCASSDTDRNGYTFGSGTRLTVV.